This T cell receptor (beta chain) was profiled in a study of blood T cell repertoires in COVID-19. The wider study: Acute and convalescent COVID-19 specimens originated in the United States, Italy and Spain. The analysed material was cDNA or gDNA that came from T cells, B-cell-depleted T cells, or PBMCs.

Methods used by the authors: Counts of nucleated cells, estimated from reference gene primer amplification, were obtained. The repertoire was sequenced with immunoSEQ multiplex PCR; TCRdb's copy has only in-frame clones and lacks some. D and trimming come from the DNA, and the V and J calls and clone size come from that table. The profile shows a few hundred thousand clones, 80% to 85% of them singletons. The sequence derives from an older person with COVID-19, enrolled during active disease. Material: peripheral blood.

CDR3 residues: CASRRSGGGNEQFF. The CDR3 DNA follows: TGTGCCAGCAGGAGAAGCGGGGGAGGGAATGAGCAGTTCTTC. This rearrangement joins TRBV7-9 to TRBJ2-1; 8 bases are shared with TRBD2. Losses at the gene ends were 6 bases for V and 7 bases for J; bases not matched to a gene: 8. CDR1 SEHNR and CDR2 FQNEAQ come from the germline V gene (reference sequence). This CDR3 is 14 amino acids long.